The 13 T cell receptor beta chains given below trace back to one sample, sequenced in a study of Ad26.COV2.S vaccination and SARS-CoV-2 variants. Assay: immunoSEQ multiplex PCR; the TCRdb copy retains only in-frame clones and omits some. The table has fewer than 500,000 clones, about 90% seen once; the top ten hold roughly 4.3%. Treatment described: roughly 18 received Ad26.COV2.S at low or high dose, single or two shots; about 5 received placebo; per-sample allocation not given. It was on day 63 after the first vaccine or placebo injection that samples were taken. The sequencing used peripheral blood, collected in a trial of Ad26.COV2.S vaccine versus placebo. The receptor source for this set is a person aged 18-65 years who received the Ad26.COV2.S COVID-19 vaccine or a placebo.

The chain joins TRBV6-5 to TRBJ1-1; D is ambiguous. This CDR3 has 15 amino acids. Germline V lookup: CDR1 MNHEY, CDR2 SVGAGI. Trimming stripped 4 bases from V and 3 bases from J, with 15 bases between. The CDR3 DNA reads as TGTGCCAGCAGTTCCAGACTCACCGGATACACTGAAGCTTTCTTT. This codes for CASSSRLTGYTEAFF.

This clone was recorded once. This chain connects TRBV9 to TRBJ2-1; 11 bases are a match to TRBD2. CDR1 and CDR2 (germline): SGDLS, YYNGEE. This CDR3 contains 16 residues. The V gene end was trimmed by 3 bases and the J gene end by 0 bases; junction bases not matched to a gene: 2. The CDR3 coding sequence is TGTGCCAGCAGCGCTAGCGGGAGGAGCTCCTACAATGAGCAGTTCTTC. Translated, it gives CASSASGRSSYNEQFF.

The gene calls are TRBV5-8 and TRBJ1-2; 9 nucleotides line up with TRBD1. V shed 5 bases and J 8 bases; nucleotides not matched to a gene: 4. The germline V gene has CDR1 SGHTS and CDR2 YDEGEE. The CDR3 is 12 amino acids. Written as DNA, the CDR3 is TGTGCCAGCAGGGGGACAGGGCAAGGCTACACCTTC. Residues: CASRGTGQGYTF. Full variable domain (rest looked up from reference TRBV5-8 and TRBJ1-2): EAGVTQSPTHLIKTRGQQATLRCSPISGHTSVYWYQQALGLGLQFLLWYDEGEERNRGNFPPRFSGRQFPNYSSELNVNALELEDSALYLCASRGTGQGYTFGSGTRLTVV.

V is TRBV28 and J is TRBJ2-3; D may correspond to TRBD1 or TRBD2 (5 bases each). Germline assignment: CDR1 MDHEN and CDR2 SYDVKM. This CDR3 is 14 amino acids long. V gave up 6 bases and J gave up 5 bases, with 15 bases separating them. The CDR3 DNA is TGTGCCAGCAGAACCGGGACGGCGATAGATACGCAGTATTTT. Amino acids: CASRTGTAIDTQYF.

This rearrangement joins TRBV4-1 to TRBJ2-3, with 7 bases lining up with TRBD2. CDR3 size: 16 residues. Germline trimming cut 3 bases from V and 2 bases from J; bases unmatched to any gene: 8. Per germline, CDR1 MGHRA and CDR2 YSYEKL. CDR3 amino acids: CASSHIGRETTDTQYF. The CDR3 DNA sequence: TGCGCCAGCAGCCACATTGGGCGGGAGACCACAGATACGCAGTATTTT.

The chain employs TRBV19 and TRBJ2-2, with 8 bases aligning to TRBD2. CDR1 is LNHDA and CDR2 is SQIVND in the germline V gene (reference sequence). V dropped 6 bases and J dropped 8; count of bases not matched to a gene: 8. This CDR3 has 14 residues. The DNA for the CDR3 is TGTGCCAGTAGCGGGAGGGCCTCGGGAGGGGAGCTGTTTTTT. Encoded protein: CASSGRASGGELFF.

The V and J genes are TRBV14 and TRBJ1-6; D is unresolved. The CDR3 is made up of 17 amino acids. Germline V gene lookup returns CDR1 SGHDN and CDR2 FVKESK. V was pared by 0 bases and J by 9 bases, with 18 bases between. For the CDR3, the DNA is TGTGCCAGCAGCCAAGACCCTCCCCAGCTCGGCTTTTCACCCCTCCACTTT. This encodes CASSQDPPQLGFSPLHF.

CDR3 in amino acids: CSASWSGRADTGELFF. The DNA of the CDR3 is TGCAGTGCTAGTTGGAGCGGGAGGGCTGACACCGGGGAGCTGTTTTTT. The chain recombines TRBV20-1 with TRBJ2-2; the match to TRBD2 covers 10 bases. V trimming: 3 bases; J trimming: 3 bases; junction bases outside the gene matches: 7. This CDR3 region has 16 residues. Germline CDR1 and CDR2: DFQATT and SNEGSKA (reference sequence).

The V call is TRBV27, the J call TRBJ1-3; the D is unclear. Trimming removed 4 bases from V and 2 bases from J, with 0 bases in between. This CDR3 is built from 11 residues. Germline CDR1 and CDR2: MNHEY and SMNVEV (reference sequence). The CDR3 region is CASSSGNTIYF. The CDR3 bases are TGTGCCAGCAGTTCTGGAAACACCATATATTTT.

V and J are TRBV7-8 and TRBJ1-1, with unresolved D. This CDR3 spans 13 amino acids. Germline CDR1 is SGHVS and CDR2 is FQNEAQ. V was cut by 2 bases and J by 1 base, with 5 bases left in between. The chain's CDR3 is CASSLQENTEAFF. CDR3 nucleotides: TGTGCCAGCAGCTTACAGGAGAACACTGAAGCTTTCTTT.

The chain employs TRBV28 and TRBJ1-2; D possibly corresponds to TRBD1 (5 bases). V dropped 2 bases and J dropped 0 bases, with 16 bases sitting between them. Germline values: CDR1 MDHEN, CDR2 SYDVKM. The CDR3 covers 17 residues. CDR3 region: CASSLGGVGGANYGYTF. The DNA for the CDR3 is TGTGCCAGCAGTTTAGGGGGTGTGGGGGGAGCTAACTATGGCTACACCTTC.

The genes are TRBV4-1 and TRBJ2-5; D perhaps matches TRBD1 (6 bases). With 0 bases removed from V and 3 bases from J, the gap between germline ends came to 11 bases. CDR1 and CDR2 from the germline V gene are MGHRA and YSYEKL. This CDR3 contains 15 residues. CDR3 sequence reads: CASSQDRDTEETQYF. As DNA, the CDR3 is TGCGCCAGCAGCCAAGATCGGGACACCGAAGAGACCCAGTACTTC.

CDR3 in DNA: TGTGCCAGCAGAGTGCTCCCGACCTATTACAATGAGCAGTTCTTC. Encoded protein: CASRVLPTYYNEQFF. The chain employs TRBV7-2 and TRBJ2-1; D not certain. Per germline, CDR1 SGHTA and CDR2 FQGNSA. V lost 6 bases, J lost 4 bases, and 16 bases lay in between. The CDR3 sequence is 15 residues long.